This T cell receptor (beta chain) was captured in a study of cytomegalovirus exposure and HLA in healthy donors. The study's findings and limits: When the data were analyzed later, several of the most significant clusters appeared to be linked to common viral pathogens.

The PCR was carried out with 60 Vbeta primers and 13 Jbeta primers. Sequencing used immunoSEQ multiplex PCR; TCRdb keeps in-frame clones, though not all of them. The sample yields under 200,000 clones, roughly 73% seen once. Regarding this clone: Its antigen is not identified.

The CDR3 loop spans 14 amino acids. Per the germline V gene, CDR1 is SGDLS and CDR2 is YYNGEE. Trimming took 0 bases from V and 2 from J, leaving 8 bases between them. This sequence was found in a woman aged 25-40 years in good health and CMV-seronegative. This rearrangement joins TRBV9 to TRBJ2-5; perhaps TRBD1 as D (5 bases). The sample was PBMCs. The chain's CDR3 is CASSVGPGQETQYF. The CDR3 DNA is TGTGCCAGCAGCGTAGGTCCAGGGCAAGAGACCCAGTACTTC. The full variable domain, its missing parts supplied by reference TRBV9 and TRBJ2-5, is DSGVTQTPKHLITATGQRVTLRCSPRSGDLSVYWYQQSLDQGLQFLIQYYNGEERAKGNILERFSAQQFPDLHSELNLSSLELGDSALYFCASSVGPGQETQYFGPGTRLLVL.